This T cell receptor beta chain was found in a study of molecular identifiers for immune sequencing clone quantification. With regard to this clonotype: This is likely a read error, given that the CDR3 carries no conserved phenylalanine or tryptophan at its end.

The CD8+CD4-CCR7+CD45RA+ phenotype defined the sorted naive CD8 T cells. The germline V gene encodes CDR1 MNHEY and CDR2 SMNVEV (reference sequence). CDR3 length: 17 residues. Between the trimmed V and J ends, which lost 7 bases and 0 bases, there was a span of 16 bases. Each CDR3 protein gets one entry after TCRdb re-called the PCR reads with MiXCR. This table holds approximately 500,000 distinct CDR3 sequences, roughly 26% found once. The TCR originated in a human donor in good health. Some libraries in this study had Jurkat cell RNA spiked in. Input material: naive CD8+ T cells from blood, with Jurkat cell RNA spiked in. Regarding subset: FACS-sorted CD8+CD4-CCR7+CD45RA+ naive T cells. J is TRBJ2-6 and V is TRBV27; no clear D gene. CDR3 nucleotides: TGTGCCAGCACTTCCGAGATGTGGGGCTCTGGGGCCAACGTCCTGACTTCC. Translating it yields CASTSEMWGSGANVLTS.